This T cell receptor beta chain was retrieved from a study of T-cell reconstitution after alpha-beta-depleted transplantation in children (dated by TCRdb to about 2016). For the wider study: The study quantitatively tracked T-cell immune reconstitution after TCRalphabeta/CD19-depleted allogeneic hematopoietic cell transplantation in children using TCR repertoire profiling.

This clonotype was detected only a few times. Its antigen has not been determined. Base quality data are lacking; no much larger clone is found one base away. The full study reports these points: About two months after transplant, the apparently early recovery of alphabetaT-cell counts reportedly depended on just several hundred clones that had expanded rapidly and came from non-depleted graft cells. The frequencies of hyperexpanded clones fell over the following months, and after one year, T-cell counts and TCRbeta diversity were mostly attributed to newly produced T cells. In some patients, the high TCRbeta diversity seen at day 60 was put down to recipient T cells and intrathymic progenitors that had survived conditioning.

Library construction relied on PCR. TCRdb names Illumina HiSeq 2500 as the instrument used. To normalize quantification of the TCRbeta repertoire, the TCR libraries were built with molecular barcoding that relied on unique molecular identifiers. The public reads were reanalyzed by TCRdb: fastp trimming at Q25, MiXCR alignment, in-frame beta chains only. CDR3 protein duplicates are merged, each entry listing the most common genes and DNA. Here the sample has a few hundred thousand distinct CDR3 sequences; more than 9% occur a single time. The ten largest clonotypes hold around 20% of the sample. According to the study, the label for this sample's treatment or condition signals: allogeneic hematopoietic cell transplantation with graft depleted of TCRalphabeta T cells and CD19 B cells. The children who served as transplant recipients had been given grafts of TCRalphabeta/CD19-depleted allogeneic hematopoietic cells.

After removal of 2 bases from V and 7 bases from J, the junction retains 2 bases not matched to a gene. The germline V gene encodes CDR1 LGHDT and CDR2 YNNKEL (reference sequence). The CDR3 covers 14 residues, taking in both the cysteine and the phenylalanine. Of the read, only the CDR3 DNA is kept; its 42 bases are in frame from base 1. The sample here was peripheral blood, taken 180 days after TCRalphabeta/CD19-depleted stem cell transplant. The source of this sequence is a male patient between 2 and 15 years old who had a stem cell transplant for chronic granulomatous disease, so the T cells may come from the graft donor. The sequence joins TRBV3-1 to TRBJ1-6; TRBD1 matches 7 bases in the middle. The CDR3 corresponds to CASSQTGANSPLHF. The DNA sequence is as follows: TGTGCCAGCAGCCAAACAGGGGCGAATTCACCCCTCCACTTT. When the CDR3 is completed using the reference TRBV3-1 and TRBJ1-6 genes on either side, the full variable domain is DTAVSQTPKYLVTQMGNDKSIKCEQNLGHDTMYWYKQDSKKFLKIMFSYNNKELIINETVPNRFSPKSPDKAHLNLHINSLELGDSAVYFCASSQTGANSPLHFGNGTRLTVT.